This T cell receptor (beta chain) derives from a study of cytomegalovirus exposure and HLA in healthy donors. Overall study findings and caveats: There were reportedly fewer N-insertions in an Asian-associated ancestry cluster than the approximately 600-donor mean, in a later analysis. In vitro, a few CMV-associated chains proved specific for CMV antigens. TCR beta sequences numbering 15,000 to 20,000 were associated with HLA alleles at 0.05 false discovery rate in a later analysis.

Worth noting for this clone: As yet, its antigen is unknown.

Trimming left V 6 bases short and J 1 base short, with 12 bases between. The CDR3 contains 14 residues. CDR1 and CDR2 (germline): MNHEY, SMNVEV (reference sequence). The PCR had 60 Vbeta and 13 Jbeta primers. Data came from immunoSEQ multiplex PCR; TCRdb stores just in-frame clones and leaves some out. There are around 160,000 clones in the sample; 60% to 85% occur only once, and 6.7% lies in the top ten. The source material was PBMCs. The V call is TRBV27, the J call TRBJ1-1, with D perhaps matching TRBD1 (5 bases). This clonotype was sampled from a woman between 35 and 50 years old in good health and CMV-seropositive. This CDR3 is CASRKGFENTEAFF. CDR3 coding DNA: TGTGCCAGCAGGAAGGGGTTTGAGAACACTGAAGCTTTCTTT.